These 18 T cell receptor beta chains originate from one sample sequenced in a study of graft-versus-host responses after intestinal transplantation. The authors seeded around 200,000 CFSE-labeled responder cells together with around 200,000 irradiated stimulator cells tagged with violet dye. Clones were read by immunoSEQ multiplex PCR, and TCRdb kept only the in-frame ones, dropping some. The sample records more than 15,000 clones, 38% being singletons. Sample: alloreactive CD8+ T cells from a mixed lymphocyte reaction culture, taken before intestinal transplant. Subset defined: CFSE-low proliferating T cells sorted from roughly six-day pre-transplant mixed lymphocyte reaction (GvH or HvG direction). The receptor source for this set is a human patient who received an intestinal transplant.

J is TRBJ2-1 and V is TRBV29-1, with 12 bases fitting TRBD2. The V gene end was trimmed by 6 bases and the J gene end by 3 bases; junction bases not matched to a gene: 12. This CDR3 comprises 17 residues. Germline CDR1 reads SQVTM; CDR2 reads ANQGSEA. The CDR3 DNA sequence: TGCAGCGTCGATGCGGACCTAGCGGGAGGGGGCTACAATGAGCAGTTCTTC. Residues: CSVDADLAGGGYNEQFF.

This chain links TRBV6-5 with TRBJ2-1; no firm D call. Germline CDR1 and CDR2: MNHEY and SVGAGI. This CDR3 is built from 13 residues. Trimming pared 5 bases from V and 5 bases from J, leaving 10 bases between. CDR3 nucleotide sequence: TGTGCCAGCAGTCTCGGAGAGGACAATGAGCAGTTCTTC. This translates into CASSLGEDNEQFF.

The chain links TRBV6-5 to TRBJ2-7; D may be TRBD2 (5 bases). Trimming took 0 bases from V and 6 from J, leaving 9 bases between them. Germline V gene data show CDR1 as MNHEY and CDR2 as SVGAGI. There are 13 residues in the CDR3. CDR3 coding DNA: TGTGCCAGCAGTTACTCTGGCGGGCTCGAGCAGTACTTC. This gives the protein CASSYSGGLEQYF.

The rearrangement uses TRBV6-5 and TRBJ2-3, with 14 positions matching TRBD2. Germline values: CDR1 MNHEY, CDR2 SVGAGI. The length of the CDR3 is 16 residues. V lost 2 bases, J lost 7 bases, and 5 bases stayed unmatched. The CDR3 reads CASSYRLAGGLNTQYF. CDR3 nucleotide sequence: TGTGCCAGCAGTTACCGACTAGCGGGAGGGTTGAATACGCAGTATTTT.

The chain uses TRBV29-1 and TRBJ1-2; perhaps TRBD1 as D (6 bases). The CDR3 runs to 17 residues. With 2 bases removed from V and 5 bases from J, the gap between germline ends came to 24 bases. CDR1 SQVTM and CDR2 ANQGSEA come from the germline V gene. The CDR3: CSVENGQGTAPVYGYTF. The CDR3 nucleotides read TGCAGCGTTGAAAATGGGCAGGGGACGGCCCCCGTATATGGCTACACCTTC.

The V and J genes are TRBV11-2 and TRBJ2-2; 9 nucleotides align to TRBD2. The CDR3 length is 16 residues. Per germline, CDR1 SGHAT and CDR2 FQNNGV. Losses at the gene ends were 5 bases for V and 5 bases for J; bases not matched to a gene: 9. CDR3 residues: CASSRVMAGGTGELFF. CDR3 DNA: TGTGCCAGCAGCCGTGTTATGGCGGGAGGGACCGGGGAGCTGTTTTTT.

The chain links TRBV28 to TRBJ1-5, with D tentatively TRBD1 (6 bases). The CDR3 runs 15 residues. Germline V lookup: CDR1 MDHEN, CDR2 SYDVKM. V lost 4 bases and J lost 2, with 12 bases in between. The CDR3 DNA reads TGTGCCAGCAGTTACGTAGGGGGGGGCAATCAGCCCCAGCATTTT. It specifies CASSYVGGGNQPQHF.

J is TRBJ2-3 and V is TRBV4-1; 11 nucleotides align to TRBD1. The CDR3 has 12 amino acids. Germline V CDR1 and CDR2: MGHRA, YSYEKL. V gave up 1 base and J gave up 13 bases; unmatched junction bases: 1. This CDR3 is CASSQGTGGKYF. CDR3 in DNA: TGCGCCAGCAGCCAAGGGACAGGGGGCAAGTATTTT.

This clone was observed a handful of times. The J gene is TRBJ2-7, the V gene TRBV12-1; the table assigns TRBD1, which was not confirmed against the DNA. TRBV12-1 is termed a pseudogene. The CDR3 contains 16 residues. As DNA, the CDR3 is TGTGCCAGCAGCTTTGGGGCGTACAGGAGCTCCTACGAGCAGTACTTC. As protein: CASSFGAYRSSYEQYF.

The sample holds one count of this clone. The chain employs TRBV7-3 and TRBJ2-1; TRBD2 matches 12 bases. V trimming: 2 bases; J trimming: 4 bases; junction bases outside the gene matches: 15. Looked up from germline, CDR1 is SGHTA and CDR2 is FQGTGA. The CDR3 runs to 20 residues. In nucleotides, the CDR3 is TGTGCCAGCAGCTTAGGGCTAGCGGGAGGGCCGTTGGGTTTTTACAATGAGCAGTTCTTC. As protein: CASSLGLAGGPLGFYNEQFF.

With regard to this clone: Compared with germline, one end of the junction differs, possibly owing to a read error. For the CDR3, the DNA is TGTGCCGGCAGCAGAGGAATGGGGCATTCCTCCTACGAGCAGTACTTC. Its translation is CAGSRGMGHSSYEQYF. This sequence joins TRBV2 and TRBJ2-5; TRBD1 might be the D (5 bases). The end of the DNA is better explained by TRBJ2-7, so the J call may be wrong. In germline, CDR1 is SNHLY, CDR2 FYNNEI. The CDR3 is made up of 16 amino acids.

This clone appeared a few times. The V and J genes are TRBV9 and TRBJ2-7, with TRBD2 matching 10 bases. With V trimmed by 1 base and J by 5 bases, 9 bases remained unmatched. CDR1 is SGDLS and CDR2 is YYNGEE in the germline V gene. The CDR3 is 16 residues long. CDR3 region: CASSVQAGGPYHEQYF. In DNA form, the CDR3 reads TGTGCCAGCAGCGTACAAGCGGGAGGGCCATACCACGAGCAGTACTTC.

The chain links TRBV28 to TRBJ2-4; possibly TRBD1 for D (6 bases). Germline-derived CDR1 and CDR2 are MDHEN and SYDVKM. The length of the CDR3 is 14 residues. V was cut by 5 bases and J by 9 bases, with 17 bases left in between. CDR3 in DNA: TGTGCCAGCAGTCGGACCGCGGACAGTGGCATTCAGTACTTC. This translates into CASSRTADSGIQYF.

This clone is medium-sized within its sample. The same CDR3 can be traced to other DNA sequences in this sample. The J gene is TRBJ2-1, the V gene TRBV6-5; D is tentatively TRBD1 or TRBD2 (7 bases each). The CDR3 loop spans 15 amino acids. The V end was cut by 0 bases, the J end by 7 bases, with 13 bases between. Germline V gene sequence: CDR1 MNHEY, CDR2 SVGAGI. CDR3 region: CASSYSGQGGNEQFF. Written as DNA, the CDR3 is TGTGCCAGCAGTTACTCAGGTCAGGGGGGGAATGAGCAGTTCTTC.

V is TRBV7-9 and J is TRBJ2-1; 10 positions agree with TRBD2. In germline, CDR1 is SEHNR, CDR2 FQNEAQ (reference sequence). Trimming cost V 4 bases and J 6 bases; bases outside gene matches: 6. CDR3 length equals 15 residues. The CDR3 DNA sequence: TGTGCCAGCAGCTGGGGGACTAGCGACAGCAATGAGCAGTTCTTC. As protein: CASSWGTSDSNEQFF.

The chain recombines TRBV27 with TRBJ1-1; 7 positions match TRBD1. The CDR3 sequence is 12 residues long. With V trimmed by 7 bases and J by 6 bases, 5 bases remained unmatched. Germline V gene data show CDR1 as MNHEY and CDR2 as SMNVEV (reference sequence). The CDR3 DNA follows: TGTGCCAGCACGGGTACAGGGGCTGAAGCTTTCTTT. Protein product: CASTGTGAEAFF.

The chain joins TRBV21-1 to TRBJ1-1; no DNA check was done on the table's D call, TRBD1. TRBV21-1 is shown as a pseudogene. The CDR3 has 15 amino acids. The CDR3 nucleotides read TGTGCCAGCAGCTTAGACTCAGGGGGGTGGGGTGAAGCTTTCTTT. Residues: CASSLDSGGWGEAFF.

This clone has more than one count but fewer than ten. This rearrangement joins TRBV5-6 to TRBJ2-3; no reliable D call. The CDR3 has 12 residues. Germline loops: CDR1 SGHDT, CDR2 YYEEEE. Trimming pared 4 bases from V and 5 bases from J, leaving 8 bases between. The CDR3 is CASSPSLDTQYF. CDR3 nucleotides: TGTGCCAGCAGCCCCTCATTAGATACGCAGTATTTT.